The T cell receptor beta chain under discussion was sequenced for a study of blood T cells in healthy people across ages. In the study overall: There was about one barcoded beta molecule captured by template switching per two T cells. General study results and limits: Diversity figures derived from one million T cells were judged to underestimate the true value. Unsorted PBMC material precluded a definitive naive versus antigen-experienced comparison.

V dropped 10 bases and J dropped 12; count of bases not matched to a gene: 6. CDR3 length: 11 residues. Alongside a J-beta primer mix, a sample-barcoded 5' primer served in a second PCR lasting about 7 to 12 cycles. Every cDNA was tagged by a template-switch adaptor with 12 random nucleotides. MiXCR was run by TCRdb on the 5' RACE reads, yielding one entry per CDR3 protein. The table lists more than 1.4 million distinct CDR3 sequences, 40% to 50% of them singletons, with roughly 7.9% in the top ten. Notes on this clonotype: Its antigen is still unknown.

Sample: blood. The sequence came from a young woman in good health. The chain joins TRBV12-3 or TRBV12-4 to TRBJ1-6, with 7 nucleotides matching TRBD1. The CDR3 DNA is TGTGCCACCCAATACAGGGGACCCCTCCACTTT. Protein: CATQYRGPLHF.